The clone carrying this T cell receptor beta chain was observed once. These data are taken from a study of blood T cell repertoires in COVID-19. The CDR3 consists of 13 residues. Germline assignment: CDR1 SGHRS and CDR2 YFSETQ. V lost 0 bases and J lost 6, with 10 bases in between. TCRdb's table, derived via immunoSEQ multiplex PCR, lists solely in-frame clones and lacks some. The sample has approximately 330,000 clones; about 86% are singletons. The TCR was taken from a woman aged 40 to 50 with acute COVID-19. The chain is built from TRBV5-1 and TRBJ2-7; TRBD1 might be the D (6 bases). The sequencing input was PBMCs or T cells enriched from blood (not recorded which). CDR3 sequence reads: CASSLDVTGEQYF. The CDR3 DNA follows: TGCGCCAGCAGCTTGGATGTGACAGGCGAGCAGTACTTC.